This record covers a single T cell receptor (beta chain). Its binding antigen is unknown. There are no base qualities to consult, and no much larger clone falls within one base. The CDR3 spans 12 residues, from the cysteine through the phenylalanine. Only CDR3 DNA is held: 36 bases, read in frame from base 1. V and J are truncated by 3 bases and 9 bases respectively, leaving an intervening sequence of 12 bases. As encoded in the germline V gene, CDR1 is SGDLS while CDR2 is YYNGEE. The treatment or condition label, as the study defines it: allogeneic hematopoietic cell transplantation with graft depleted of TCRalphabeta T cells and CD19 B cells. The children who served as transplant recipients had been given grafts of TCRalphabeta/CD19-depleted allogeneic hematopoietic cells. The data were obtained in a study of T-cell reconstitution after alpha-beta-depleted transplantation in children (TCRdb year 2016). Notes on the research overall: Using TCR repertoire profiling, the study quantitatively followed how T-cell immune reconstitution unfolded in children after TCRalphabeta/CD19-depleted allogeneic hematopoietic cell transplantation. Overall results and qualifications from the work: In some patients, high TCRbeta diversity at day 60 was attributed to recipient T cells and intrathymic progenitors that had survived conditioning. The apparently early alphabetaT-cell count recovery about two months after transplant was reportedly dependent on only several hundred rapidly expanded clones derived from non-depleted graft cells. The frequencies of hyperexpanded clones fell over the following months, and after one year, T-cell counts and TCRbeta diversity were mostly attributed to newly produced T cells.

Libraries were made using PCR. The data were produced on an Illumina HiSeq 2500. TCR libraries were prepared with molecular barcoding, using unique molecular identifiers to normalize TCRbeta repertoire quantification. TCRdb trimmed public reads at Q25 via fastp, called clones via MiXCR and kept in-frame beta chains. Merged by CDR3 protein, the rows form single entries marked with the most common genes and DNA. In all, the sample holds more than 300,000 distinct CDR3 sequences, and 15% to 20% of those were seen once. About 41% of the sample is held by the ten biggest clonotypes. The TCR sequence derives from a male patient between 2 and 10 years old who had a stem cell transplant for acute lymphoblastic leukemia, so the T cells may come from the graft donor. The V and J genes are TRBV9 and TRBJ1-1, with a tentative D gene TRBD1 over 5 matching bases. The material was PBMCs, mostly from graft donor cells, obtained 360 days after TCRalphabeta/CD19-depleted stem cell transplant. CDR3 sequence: CASSGTGVQAFF. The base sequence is TGTGCCAGCAGCGGCACAGGCGTTCAAGCTTTCTTT.